This T cell receptor (beta chain) was sequenced for a study of blood T cell repertoires in COVID-19. The table came from immunoSEQ multiplex PCR; TCRdb's copy has only in-frame clones and leaves some out. The sample records some 320,000 clones, 89% being singletons. Trimming pared 2 bases from V and 6 bases from J, leaving 10 bases between. Germline V gives CDR1 ENHRY, CDR2 SYGVKD. CDR3 length: 13 residues. Those who participated ranged in age from 18 to 89 years and resided in about two dozen US areas. V gene TRBV10-3 combines with J gene TRBJ2-5; tentatively, D is TRBD2 (5 bases). Sample: PBMCs or T cells enriched from blood (not recorded which). The TCR sequence derives from a man in his 60s who had recovered from COVID-19. The CDR3 sequence is CAISEEGVQTQYF. CDR3 in DNA: TGTGCCATCAGTGAGGAGGGCGTCCAGACCCAGTACTTC.